These T cell receptor beta chains were read from a single sample in a study of T cell responses to AZD1222 COVID-19 vaccine. The assay was immunoSEQ multiplex PCR, and TCRdb's table has in-frame clones only and misses some. Here the sample spans approximately 90,000 clones, about 89% being singletons. Sequenced here: peripheral blood, sampled 28 days after the second AZD1222 dose. These receptors were taken from an adult who received the AZD1222 COVID-19 vaccine. Each CDR3 is given with its conserved first and last residue. The D gene is left open where the match is weak. Some rows have no size entry. The others give once, few or many, or a class for an expanded clone.

TRBJ2-7 | - | - | TRBV5-6 | TGTGCCAGCAGCTTGGTTCTTCAACCCTGGGAGCAGTACTTC | CASSLVLQPWEQYF
TRBJ2-7 | - | - | TRBV6-2/TRBV6-3 | TGTGCCAGCAGTTACTCGAGGTGGCAGCAGTACTTC | CASSYSRWQQYF
TRBJ1-1 | - | - | TRBV11-1 | TGTGCCAGCAGCCACGGCGTCCGGGACGGAGAAGCTTTCTTT | CASSHGVRDGEAFF
TRBJ2-7 | - | - | TRBV7-6 | TGTGCCAGCAGCTTAGCGTCCCGGGAATTTGCCTACGAGCAGTACTTC | CASSLASREFAYEQYF
TRBJ2-7 | few | - | TRBV7-2 | - | CASSPTVGQGIYYF
TRBJ1-3 | - | - | TRBV19 | TGTGCCAGTAGTATAGTGAGGAGCTCTGGAAACACCATATATTTT | CASSIVRSSGNTIYF
TRBJ2-7 | - | - | TRBV10-1 | TGCGCCAGCAGTGAGTCGAGACAACATGGCTACGAGCAGTACTTC | CASSESRQHGYEQYF
TRBJ1-2 | medium-sized | - | TRBV27 | TGTGCCAGCAGTTCAAAAGGCCTAAACGACGGCTACACCTTC | CASSSKGLNDGYTF
TRBJ1-1 | - | - | TRBV19 | TGTGCCAGTGGACCGGGACTCCAGAACGGAGAAGCTTTCTTT | CASGPGLQNGEAFF
TRBJ2-2 | - | - | TRBV19 | TGTGCCAGTATTCAAGGGGACAAAAACACCGGGGAGCTGTTTTTT | CASIQGDKNTGELFF
TRBJ1-4 | - | - | TRBV28 | TGTGCCAGCACCGAATCAACTAATGAAAAACTGTTTTTT | CASTESTNEKLFF
TRBJ2-3 | - | - | TRBV19 | TGTGCCAGTAAATCAGGGGCCGGAATAAGGACAGATACGCAGTATTTT | CASKSGAGIRTDTQYF
TRBJ1-1 | - | - | TRBV5-6 | TGTGCCAGCAGCTTGTTCGAGGGGATGAACACTGAAGCTTTCTTT | CASSLFEGMNTEAFF
TRBJ2-3 | - | - | TRBV6-2/TRBV6-3 | TGTGCCAGCAGTTACACCGTCGATACGCAGTATTTT | CASSYTVDTQYF
TRBJ1-2 | - | - | TRBV2 | TGTGCCAGCAGTGATGGGGTATCGATTTATGGCTACACCTTC | CASSDGVSIYGYTF
TRBJ2-3 | once | TRBD1 | TRBV6-5 | TGTGCCAGCAGTTTAACCGGGACAGGGTCTTCAGATACGCAGTATTTT | CASSLTGTGSSDTQYF
TRBJ1-1 | - | - | TRBV20-1 | TGCAGTGCTGAACGGGACACTGAAGCTTTCTTT | CSAERDTEAFF
TRBJ1-1 | - | TRBD1 | TRBV16 | TGTGCCAGCAGCCCATACGACAGGGAACCTGAAGCTTTCTTT | CASSPYDREPEAFF